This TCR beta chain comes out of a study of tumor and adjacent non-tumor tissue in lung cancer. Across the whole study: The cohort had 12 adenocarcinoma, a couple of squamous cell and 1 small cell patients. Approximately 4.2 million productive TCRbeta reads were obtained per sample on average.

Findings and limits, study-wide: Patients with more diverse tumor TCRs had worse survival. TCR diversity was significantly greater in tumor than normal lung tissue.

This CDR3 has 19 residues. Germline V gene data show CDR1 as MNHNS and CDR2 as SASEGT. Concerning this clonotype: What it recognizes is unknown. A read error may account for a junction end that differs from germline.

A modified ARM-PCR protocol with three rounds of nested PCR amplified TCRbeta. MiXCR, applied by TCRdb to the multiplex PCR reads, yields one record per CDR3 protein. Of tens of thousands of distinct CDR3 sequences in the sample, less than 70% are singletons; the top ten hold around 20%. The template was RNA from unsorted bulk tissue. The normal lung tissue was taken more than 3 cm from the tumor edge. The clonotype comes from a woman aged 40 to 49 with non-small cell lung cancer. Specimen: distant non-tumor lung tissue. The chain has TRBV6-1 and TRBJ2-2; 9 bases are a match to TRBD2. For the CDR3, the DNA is TGTACCAGCGGCGGTTTCAGTGTGCGGGAGGGCCGGTGGACCGGGGAGCTGTTTTTT. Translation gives CTSGGFSVREGRWTGELFF.